This TCR beta chain was recovered during a study of blood T cell repertoires in COVID-19. Across the study: Some COVID-19 samples were acute and others convalescent; all came from the United States, Italy and Spain. The analysed material was cDNA or gDNA that came from T cells, B-cell-depleted T cells, or PBMCs.

This clone was observed once. Germline V gene data show CDR1 as SQVTM and CDR2 as ANQGSEA. The CDR3 has 12 residues. With 3 bases removed from V and 5 bases from J, the gap between germline ends came to 10 bases. Clones were read by immunoSEQ multiplex PCR, and TCRdb kept only the in-frame ones, dropping some. Of 250,000 or so clones detected, 90% appear once; the ten largest clones hold 2.1%. Those enrolled in Seattle joined during active infection and were followed longitudinally afterward. The receptor was isolated from a woman aged 60 to 75 with COVID-19, enrolled during active disease. V is TRBV29-1 and J is TRBJ2-5; tentatively, D is TRBD2 (5 bases). Source material: peripheral blood. CDR3 bases: TGCAGCGTTGACGGGATGGGGGAGACCCAGTACTTC. Translation gives CSVDGMGETQYF.